This TCR beta chain comes out of a study of graft-versus-host responses after intestinal transplantation. About the study: Each patient got anti-thymocyte globulin induction, then tacrolimus and steroids for about 3 years.

Whole-study findings and limits: Peak circulating GvH clone levels were associated with early post-transplant HvG declines.

Sequencing was performed with immunoSEQ multiplex PCR; in TCRdb, only in-frame clones are kept and a portion is missing. This table holds approximately 82,000 clones, roughly nine tenths found once. To note about this clone: Its antigen is as yet unknown.

This sequence was found in a human donor who received an intestinal transplant. This specimen consisted of unstimulated CD4+ T cells sorted from spleen or lymph node cells, obtained before intestinal transplant.

The CDR3 DNA follows: TGCGCCAGCAAGAAGACAGGGGCGGGCTACGAGCAGTACTTC. This codes for CASKKTGAGYEQYF. The chain carries TRBV5-1 and TRBJ2-7, with 8 nucleotides matching TRBD1. Germline trimming cut 6 bases from V and 3 bases from J; bases unmatched to any gene: 8. This CDR3 region has 14 residues. Germline CDR1 is SGHRS and CDR2 is YFSETQ. The whole variable domain, filled in from reference TRBV5-1 and TRBJ2-7, reads KAGVTQTPRYLIKTRGQQVTLSCSPISGHRSVSWYQQTPGQGLQFLFEYFSETQRNKGNFPGRFSGRQFSNSRSEMNVSTLELGDSALYLCASKKTGAGYEQYFGPGTRLTVT.